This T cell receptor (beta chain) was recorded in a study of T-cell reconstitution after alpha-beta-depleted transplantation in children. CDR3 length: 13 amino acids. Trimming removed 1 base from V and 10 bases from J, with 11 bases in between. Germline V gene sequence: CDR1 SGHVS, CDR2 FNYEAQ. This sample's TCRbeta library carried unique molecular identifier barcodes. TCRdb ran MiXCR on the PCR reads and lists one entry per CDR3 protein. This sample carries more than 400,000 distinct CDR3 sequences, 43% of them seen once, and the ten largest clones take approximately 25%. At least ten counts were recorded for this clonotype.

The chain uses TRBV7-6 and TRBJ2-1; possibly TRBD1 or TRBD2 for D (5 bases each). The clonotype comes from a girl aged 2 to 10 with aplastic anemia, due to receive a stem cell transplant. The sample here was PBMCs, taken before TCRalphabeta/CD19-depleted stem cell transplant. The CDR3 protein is CASSLDGTSEQFF. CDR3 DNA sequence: TGTGCCAGCAGCTTAGACGGGACCTCGGAGCAGTTCTTC.